This TCR beta chain is drawn from a study of OX40 agonist ivuxolimab in advanced cancers. About the study: Dose-escalation patients had hepatocellular carcinoma, melanoma, renal cell or head and neck cancer. Study results and caveats: Expanded peripheral T-cell antigen specificity went undetermined.

This clone has a single count. Its antigen is not identified. Germline V lookup: CDR1 SGHTA, CDR2 FQGNSA. The J segment lost 1 base and the V segment lost 3 bases, leaving 2 bases of the junction unmatched. CDR3 length: 15 amino acids. The protocol was immunoSEQ multiplex PCR, while the TCRdb copy is restricted to in-frame clones and leaves out a portion. The table lists 65,000 to 90,000 clones, approximately 83% of them singletons. The receptor was isolated from an adult with an advanced solid tumor such as melanoma, head and neck, liver or kidney cancer. The chain recombines TRBV7-2 with TRBJ1-2; 10 bases match TRBD1. The input for sequencing was CD4+ or CD8+ T cells sorted from blood, taken in a trial of the OX40 agonist ivuxolimab. The CDR3 DNA is TGTGCCAGCAGCTTGGGACAGGGGCTTAACTATGGCTACACCTTC. Its protein is CASSLGQGLNYGYTF.